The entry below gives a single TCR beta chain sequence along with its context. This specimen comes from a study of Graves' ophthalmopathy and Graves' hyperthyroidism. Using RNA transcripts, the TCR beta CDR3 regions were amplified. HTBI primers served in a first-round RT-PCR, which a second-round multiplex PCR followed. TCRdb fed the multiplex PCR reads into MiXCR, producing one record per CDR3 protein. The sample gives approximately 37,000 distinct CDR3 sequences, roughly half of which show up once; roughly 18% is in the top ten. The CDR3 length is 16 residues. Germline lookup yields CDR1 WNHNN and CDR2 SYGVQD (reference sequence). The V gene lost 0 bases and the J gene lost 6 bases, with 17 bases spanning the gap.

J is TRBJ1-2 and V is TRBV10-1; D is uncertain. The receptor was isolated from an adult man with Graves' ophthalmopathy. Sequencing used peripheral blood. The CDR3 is CASSESLNSGRDGYTF. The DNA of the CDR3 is TGCGCCAGCAGTGAGTCCCTAAATAGCGGGAGGGATGGCTACACCTTC.